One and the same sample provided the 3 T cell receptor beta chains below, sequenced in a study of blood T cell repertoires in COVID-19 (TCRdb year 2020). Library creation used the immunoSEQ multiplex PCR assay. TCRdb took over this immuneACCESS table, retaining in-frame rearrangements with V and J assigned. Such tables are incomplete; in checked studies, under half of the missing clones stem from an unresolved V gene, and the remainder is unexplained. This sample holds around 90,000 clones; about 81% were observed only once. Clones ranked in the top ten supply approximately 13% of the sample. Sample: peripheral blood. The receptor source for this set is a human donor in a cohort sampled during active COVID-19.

The CDR3 nucleotides are TGTGCCAGCAGCGAGGCCTATAGCAATCAGCCCCAGCATTTT. Protein sequence: CASSEAYSNQPQHF. The chain employs TRBV6-5 and TRBJ1-5; D not certain. The CDR3 is 14 residues long. Trimming took off 6 bases at V and 0 bases at J, with 9 bases between the two ends. The germline gives CDR1 MNHEY, CDR2 SVGAGI.

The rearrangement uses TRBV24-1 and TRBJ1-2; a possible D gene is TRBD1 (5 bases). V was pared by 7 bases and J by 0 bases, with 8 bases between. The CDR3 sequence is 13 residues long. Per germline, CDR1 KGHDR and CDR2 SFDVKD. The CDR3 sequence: CATSQGSNYGYTF. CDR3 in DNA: TGTGCCACCAGCCAGGGATCTAACTATGGCTACACCTTC.

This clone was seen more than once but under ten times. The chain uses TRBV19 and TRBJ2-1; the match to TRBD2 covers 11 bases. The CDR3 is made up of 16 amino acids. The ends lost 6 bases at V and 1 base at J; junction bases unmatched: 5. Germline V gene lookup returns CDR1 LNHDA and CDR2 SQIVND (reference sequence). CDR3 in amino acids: CASSRLAGSSYNEQFF. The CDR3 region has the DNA TGTGCCAGTAGCCGACTAGCGGGGTCATCCTACAATGAGCAGTTCTTC.